Shown below are 30 T cell receptor beta chains from a single sample sequenced in a study of OX40 agonist ivuxolimab in advanced cancers. Clones were read by immunoSEQ multiplex PCR, and TCRdb kept only the in-frame ones, dropping some. The data show under 65,000 clones, about nine tenths seen once. This specimen consisted of CD4+ or CD8+ T cells sorted from blood, obtained in a trial of the OX40 agonist ivuxolimab. These TCRs come from an adult with an advanced solid tumor such as melanoma, head and neck, liver or kidney cancer.

The chain uses TRBV4-1 and TRBJ1-6, with no clear D. The CDR3 runs to 11 residues. From germline, CDR1 is MGHRA and CDR2 YSYEKL. The V and J ends lost 3 bases and 10 bases respectively, with 4 bases between them. CDR3 DNA: TGCGCCAGCAGCCAGGGCTCACCCCTCCACTTT. Amino acid sequence: CASSQGSPLHF.

The genes are TRBV4-1 and TRBJ2-7, with 7 bases identical to TRBD1. The junction had 3 bases not matched to a gene; V was cut back by 5 bases and J by 2 bases. Per the germline V gene, CDR1 is MGHRA and CDR2 is YSYEKL. The CDR3 runs 13 residues. The CDR3 DNA reads TGCGCCAGCAGCGCCGGGACAGCCTACGAGCAGTACTTC. Translation: CASSAGTAYEQYF.

The chain uses TRBV7-2 and TRBJ2-7; unclear D gene. Germline V gives CDR1 SGHTA, CDR2 FQGNSA. The CDR3 length is 15 residues. Trimming shortened V by 5 bases and J by 5 bases, and 19 bases separated the two germline ends. CDR3 in DNA: TGTGCCAGCAGCCCATTGATCCGGGCCGGCGACGAGCAGTACTTC. This translates into CASSPLIRAGDEQYF.

V and J are TRBV20-1 and TRBJ2-1; D remains unclear. The CDR3 totals 11 residues. The V gene lost 1 base and the J gene lost 9 bases, with 7 bases spanning the gap. CDR1 and CDR2 from the germline V gene are DFQATT and SNEGSKA (reference sequence). The CDR3 region has the DNA TGCAGTGCTAGAGCAGATGGTGAGCAGTTCTTC. The encoded protein is CSARADGEQFF.

This sequence joins TRBV5-8 and TRBJ2-1; possible D gene TRBD2, 6 bases. CDR3 size: 15 residues. Deletions cut 4 bases from V and 3 bases from J, with 14 bases between. Per germline, CDR1 SGHTS and CDR2 YDEGEE. The DNA for the CDR3 is TGTGCCAGCAGCGCCATCGGGACTCACTACAATGAGCAGTTCTTC. Residues: CASSAIGTHYNEQFF.

This chain uses TRBV4-1 with TRBJ2-3; unclear D gene. Trimming stripped 1 base from V and 8 bases from J, with 10 bases between. CDR1 and CDR2 (germline): MGHRA, YSYEKL. This CDR3 comprises 13 residues. CDR3 in amino acids: CASSQVGVATQYF. For the CDR3, the DNA is TGCGCCAGCAGCCAAGTTGGTGTAGCTACGCAGTATTTT.

The V gene is TRBV5-4, the J gene TRBJ2-1; D gene unclear. CDR3 length: 15 residues. V was cut by 0 bases and J by 7 bases, with 14 bases left in between. Germline V gives CDR1 SGHNT, CDR2 YYREEE (reference sequence). The CDR3 nucleotides read TGTGCCAGCAGCTTGGCCCCAGAATCCGAAAATGAGCAGTTCTTC. Translating it yields CASSLAPESENEQFF.

This chain links TRBV6-5 with TRBJ1-2; D possibly corresponds to TRBD1 (5 bases). Germline V gene sequence: CDR1 MNHEY, CDR2 SVGAGI. V was shortened by 3 bases and J by 8 bases, with 19 bases between the two germline ends. The length of the CDR3 is 15 residues. CDR3 protein: CASSYNPIGTGGYTF. For the CDR3, the DNA is TGTGCCAGCAGTTATAACCCCATTGGGACCGGCGGCTACACCTTC.

V and J are TRBV28 and TRBJ1-1; D is uncertain. V was shortened by 5 bases and J by 3 bases, with 4 bases between the two germline ends. The CDR3 loop spans 11 amino acids. Germline assignment: CDR1 MDHEN and CDR2 SYDVKM. The DNA of the CDR3 is TGTGCCAGCAGTCCCCACACTGAAGCTTTCTTT. Protein: CASSPHTEAFF.

By sample fraction, this clone is medium-sized. The genes are TRBV4-1 and TRBJ2-7; D not resolved. The length of the CDR3 is 14 residues. The V gene lost 4 bases and the J gene lost 4 bases, with 14 bases spanning the gap. CDR1 and CDR2 (germline): MGHRA, YSYEKL. Here the CDR3 reads CASSPLAQLYEQYF. Written as DNA, the CDR3 is TGCGCCAGCAGCCCCCTTGCACAGCTTTACGAGCAGTACTTC.

The chain joins TRBV5-8 to TRBJ1-1; 8 positions match TRBD1. The germline CDR1 and CDR2 sequences are SGHTS and YDEGEE. V shed 0 bases and J 6 bases; nucleotides not matched to a gene: 1. The CDR3 extends over 13 amino acids. CDR3 nucleotide sequence: TGTGCCAGCAGCTTGGTACAGGGGGCTGAAGCTTTCTTT. Translation: CASSLVQGAEAFF.

The chain uses TRBV6-1 and TRBJ1-3, with a weak D call TRBD1 (5 bases). V shed 3 bases and J shed 4 bases, with 10 bases lying between them. The CDR3 covers 14 residues. The germline CDR1 and CDR2 sequences are MNHNS and SASEGT. The CDR3 reads CASSDTGPGNTIYF. As DNA, the CDR3 is TGTGCCAGCAGTGATACGGGGCCCGGAAACACCATATATTTT.

This rearrangement joins TRBV18 to TRBJ1-6; no reliable D call. This CDR3 comprises 13 residues. Germline CDR1 and CDR2: KGHSH and LQKENI. Trimming left V 6 bases short and J 7 bases short, with 10 bases between. CDR3 sequence: CASSLPGNSPLHF. DNA of the CDR3: TGTGCCAGCTCTCTTCCCGGGAATTCACCCCTCCACTTT.

This chain links TRBV29-1 with TRBJ1-3; D unclear. There are 12 residues in the CDR3. The germline gives CDR1 SQVTM, CDR2 ANQGSEA. V was clipped by 4 bases and J by 4 bases, with 8 bases between them. This chain's CDR3 is CSVANSGNTIYF. CDR3 in DNA: TGCAGCGTTGCTAACAGCGGAAACACCATATATTTT. The variable domain in full, with the rest retrieved from reference TRBV29-1 and TRBJ1-3, is SAVISQKPSRDICQRGTSLTIQCQVDSQVTMMFWYRQQPGQSLTLIATANQGSEATYESGFVIDKFPISRPNLTFSTLTVSNMSPEDSSIYLCSVANSGNTIYFGEGSWLTVV.

Points on this clone: One end of the junction is discordant with germline, which a read error may explain. This chain uses TRBV10-2 with TRBJ2-3, with D maybe TRBD2 (6 bases). Looked up from germline, CDR1 is WSHSY and CDR2 is SAAADI. The CDR3 runs 11 residues. The CDR3 protein is CASRAGTVTRW. CDR3 nucleotides: TGCGCCAGTCGGGCCGGGACTGTCACAAGGTGG.

The rearrangement joins TRBV7-9 to TRBJ2-7, with 9 bases aligning to TRBD1. This CDR3 region has 14 residues. V gave up 5 bases and J gave up 2 bases; unmatched junction bases: 4. The V gene's germline CDR1 is SEHNR and CDR2 FQNEAQ (reference sequence). The CDR3, as DNA: TGTGCCAGCAGCCATGGACAGGGGACCTACGAGCAGTACTTC. This codes for CASSHGQGTYEQYF.

The V and J genes are TRBV7-9 and TRBJ2-1; weak D call: TRBD1 (6 bases). This CDR3 has 15 amino acids. The germline gives CDR1 SEHNR, CDR2 FQNEAQ (reference sequence). V lost 4 bases and J lost 6, with 16 bases in between. The DNA of the CDR3 is TGTGCCAGCAGCTCCAAGGACAGCTTCACCAATGAGCAGTTCTTC. It specifies CASSSKDSFTNEQFF.

This clone was seen a single time. This chain uses TRBV27 with TRBJ2-7, with 11 bases fitting TRBD2. The germline CDR1 and CDR2 sequences are MNHEY and SMNVEV (reference sequence). V lost 8 bases and J lost 0; bases outside the gene matches: 12. The CDR3 sequence is 17 residues long. CDR3 nucleotides: TGTGCCAGCCTCGCGACTAGCGGGGTAACGAGCTCCTACGAGCAGTACTTC. Translating it yields CASLATSGVTSSYEQYF.

This clone was detected once. The genes are TRBV10-3 and TRBJ1-1; D remains ambiguous. The V end lost 3 bases, the J end lost 1 base, and 9 bases lay between the germline ends. The V gene's germline CDR1 is ENHRY and CDR2 SYGVKD. CDR3 length equals 14 residues. Written as DNA, the CDR3 is TGTGCCATCAGTGAACTAGCGGGGAACACTGAAGCTTTCTTT. Its protein is CAISELAGNTEAFF.

The DNA for the CDR3 is TGTGCCAGCAGCCCAGGGACAGGGTGGGCATACGAGCAGTACTTC. It specifies CASSPGTGWAYEQYF. The V gene is TRBV11-2, the J gene TRBJ2-7; 9 nucleotides agree with TRBD1. In germline, CDR1 is SGHAT, CDR2 FQNNGV. The J segment lost 4 bases and the V segment lost 5 bases, leaving 9 bases of the junction unmatched. This CDR3 is built from 15 residues.

V gene TRBV4-1 combines with J gene TRBJ1-3, with D maybe TRBD1 (6 bases). Trimming left V 3 bases short and J 4 bases short, with 13 bases between. There are 15 residues in the CDR3. Germline V gene data show CDR1 as MGHRA and CDR2 as YSYEKL. As DNA, the CDR3 is TGCGCCAGCAGCCAGACAGGCGCTACGGGAAACACCATATATTTT. It encodes CASSQTGATGNTIYF.

The chain has TRBV13 and TRBJ2-7; D might be TRBD2 (5 bases). This CDR3 is built from 13 residues. The germline V gene encodes CDR1 PRHDT and CDR2 FYEKMQ (reference sequence). V lost 5 bases and J 5 bases, leaving 13 bases between the germline ends. As DNA, the CDR3 is TGTGCCAGCAGCCCCCCGGGGTTTGACGAGCAGTACTTC. Its translation is CASSPPGFDEQYF. The full variable domain, completed using reference TRBV13 and TRBJ2-7, is AAGVIQSPRHLIKEKRETATLKCYPIPRHDTVYWYQQGPGQDPQFLISFYEKMQSDKGSIPDRFSAQQFSDYHSELNMSSLELGDSALYFCASSPPGFDEQYFGPGTRLTVT.

The chain is built from TRBV13 and TRBJ2-5; possible D gene TRBD2, 6 bases. Trimming took off 6 bases at V and 2 bases at J, with 16 bases between the two ends. The CDR3 consists of 15 residues. Germline CDR1 is PRHDT and CDR2 is FYEKMQ (reference sequence). The CDR3 is CASRLRTTGQETQYF. The CDR3 DNA reads as TGTGCCAGCAGGCTCCGGACTACAGGACAAGAGACCCAGTACTTC.

This clone showed up just a few times. The chain recombines TRBV19 with TRBJ1-1, with D possibly TRBD1 on 5 matching bases. This CDR3 contains 17 residues. V was cut by 9 bases and J by 3 bases, with 26 bases left in between. Germline CDR1 reads LNHDA; CDR2 reads SQIVND (reference sequence). As DNA, the CDR3 is TGTGCCAGCCCGGCACCGGGACGCACCCTTCCCGACACTGAAGCTTTCTTT. It codes for CASPAPGRTLPDTEAFF.

Only one count was recorded for this clone. The chain couples TRBV30 to TRBJ1-5, with a weak D call TRBD1 (5 bases). The germline gives CDR1 GTSNPN, CDR2 SVGIG (reference sequence). The CDR3 spans 15 residues. Trimming pared 0 bases from V and 1 base from J, leaving 10 bases between. The CDR3 nucleotides are TGTGCCTGGAGTGTAATGGCAGGGAGCAATCAGCCCCAGCATTTT. Translated, it gives CAWSVMAGSNQPQHF.

The genes are TRBV5-4 and TRBJ2-1; TRBD1 agrees at 7 bases. This CDR3 has 15 amino acids. Germline V gene data show CDR1 as SGHNT and CDR2 as YYREEE (reference sequence). V dropped 4 bases and J dropped 2; count of bases not matched to a gene: 6. Here the CDR3 reads CASSASGQPYNEQFF. The DNA for the CDR3 is TGTGCCAGCAGCGCATCGGGACAGCCCTACAATGAGCAGTTCTTC.

This clone appeared once. J is TRBJ1-2 and V is TRBV15; tentative D call: TRBD1 (5 bases). Deletions cut 1 base from V and 7 bases from J, with 16 bases between. Germline CDR1 and CDR2: LNHNV and YYDKDF (reference sequence). The CDR3 consists of 15 residues. CDR3: CATSRVWGGTAGYTF. In DNA form, the CDR3 reads TGTGCCACCAGCAGAGTATGGGGGGGGACCGCTGGCTACACCTTC.

The V and J genes are TRBV10-2 and TRBJ2-1; 7 bases are shared with TRBD2. The V gene end was trimmed by 0 bases and the J gene end by 2 bases; junction bases not matched to a gene: 4. The CDR3 is 16 amino acids. Germline CDR1 WSHSY, CDR2 SAAADI. The CDR3 is CASSESVGGAYNEQFF. Written as DNA, the CDR3 is TGCGCCAGCAGTGAGTCTGTGGGGGGGGCCTACAATGAGCAGTTCTTC.

The chain has TRBV7-9 and TRBJ1-5; unclear D gene. The CDR3 is 12 amino acids. V lost 5 bases, J lost 9 bases, and 11 bases lay in between. CDR1 is SEHNR and CDR2 is FQNEAQ in the germline V gene (reference sequence). The CDR3 is CASSPPGGPQHF. In nucleotides, the CDR3 is TGTGCCAGCAGCCCCCCAGGCGGGCCCCAGCATTTT.

This clone was seen more than once but under ten times. The chain couples TRBV7-7 to TRBJ2-5; D is ambiguous. Germline V lookup: CDR1 SSHAT, CDR2 FNYEAQ (reference sequence). The CDR3 runs 15 residues. V gave up 4 bases and J gave up 5 bases, with 17 bases separating them. The CDR3 DNA is TGTGCCAGCAGCTGGGCCGCAGGAGAGAGGGAGACCCAGTACTTC. This encodes CASSWAAGERETQYF. The full variable domain, in which reference TRBV7-7 and TRBJ2-5 provide the parts outside the CDR3, is GAGVSQSPRYKVTKRGQDVTLRCDPISSHATLYWYQQALGQGPEFLTYFNYEAQPDKSGLPSDRFSAERPEGSISTLTIQRTEQRDSAMYRCASSWAAGERETQYFGPGTRLLVL.